This TCR beta chain was sequenced during a study of blood T cells in healthy people across ages. This CDR3 is 15 amino acids long. Looked up from germline, CDR1 is SEHNR and CDR2 is FQNEAQ (reference sequence). Trimming took 4 bases from V and 7 from J, leaving 16 bases between them. For the second PCR, which ran for roughly 6 to 11 cycles, a sample-barcoded 5' primer and a J-beta primer mix were used. MiXCR was run by TCRdb on the 5' RACE reads, yielding one entry per CDR3 protein. Seen here are 750,000 to 950,000 distinct CDR3 sequences, about 28% observed once, and the top ten hold approximately 10%. This sample was also put to use in a study of T cells of mothers and their children. That study adds: In both related and unrelated pairs, TCR recombination output is shaped similarly by thymic selection. Mother-child pairs who were related displayed a slightly higher overlap than unrelated pairs, a difference that was non-significant. Persistent microchimeric T cell clones were sought, and none were detected.

Material: blood. The TCR sequence derives from a woman in her 40s in good health. The V gene is TRBV7-9, the J gene TRBJ2-2, with D unresolved. CDR3 region: CASSSPGPRIGELFF. The CDR3 coding sequence is TGTGCCAGCAGCTCACCGGGTCCCCGAATCGGGGAGCTGTTTTTT.